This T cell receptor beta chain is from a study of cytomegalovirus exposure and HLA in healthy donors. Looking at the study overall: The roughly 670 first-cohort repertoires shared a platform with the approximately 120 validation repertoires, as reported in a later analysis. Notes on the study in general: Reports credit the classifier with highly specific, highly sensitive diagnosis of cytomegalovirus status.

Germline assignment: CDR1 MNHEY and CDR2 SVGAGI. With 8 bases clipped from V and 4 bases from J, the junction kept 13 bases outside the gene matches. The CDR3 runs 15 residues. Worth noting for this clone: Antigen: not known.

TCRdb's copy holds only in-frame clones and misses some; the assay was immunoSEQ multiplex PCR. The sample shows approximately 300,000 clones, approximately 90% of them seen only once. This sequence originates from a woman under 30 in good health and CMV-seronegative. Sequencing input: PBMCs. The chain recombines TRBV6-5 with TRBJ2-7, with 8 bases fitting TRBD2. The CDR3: CASGLGSGALYEQYF. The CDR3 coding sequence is TGTGCCAGCGGTCTGGGTAGCGGGGCACTTTACGAGCAGTACTTC.